This T cell receptor (beta chain) comes out of a study of blood T cell repertoires in COVID-19. Clones were sequenced by immunoSEQ multiplex PCR, and TCRdb holds only the in-frame ones, with some missing. Among around 480,000 clones, roughly 90% were seen once, and the ten largest hold 0.65% to 0.9%. Germline V gene lookup returns CDR1 MNHEY and CDR2 SMNVEV (reference sequence). There are 14 residues in the CDR3. V gave up 6 bases and J gave up 4 bases; unmatched junction bases: 3. Sequencing was performed on PBMCs or T cells enriched from blood (not recorded which). The chain uses TRBV27 and TRBJ2-5; the match to TRBD2 covers 12 bases. This clonotype was obtained from a woman aged 18 to 35 who had recovered from COVID-19. CDR3 sequence (DNA): TGTGCCAGCAGCACGACTAGCGGGGGAGAGACCCAGTACTTC. Translating gives CASSTTSGGETQYF.